A single T cell receptor beta chain is shown here with its context. This same CDR3 is encoded by further DNA sequences in the sample. This specimen comes from a study of blood T cell repertoires in COVID-19. Study summary: Acute and convalescent COVID-19 specimens originated in the United States, Italy and Spain. T cells, B-cell-depleted T cells, or PBMCs provided the cDNA or gDNA that served as material.

Methods used by the authors: The assay estimated nucleated cells by amplifying reference gene primers. The method was immunoSEQ multiplex PCR; TCRdb's version includes in-frame clones alone and lacks a portion of them. V and J calls and clone size come straight from that table; D and trimming were deduced from the DNA. The data show around 160,000 clones, around 80% seen once. The V gene's germline CDR1 is SGHRS and CDR2 YFSETQ. The CDR3 contains 15 residues. The J segment lost 0 bases and the V segment lost 5 bases, leaving 0 bases of the junction unmatched. The rearrangement uses TRBV5-1 and TRBJ2-1; TRBD2 matches at 12 bases. The sequenced sample consisted of peripheral blood. The sequence was obtained from a man between 60 and 70 years old with active or convalescent COVID-19. The CDR3 spells CASRTSGSSYNEQFF. In DNA form, the CDR3 reads TGCGCCAGCAGGACTAGCGGGAGCTCCTACAATGAGCAGTTCTTC.